The present T cell receptor beta chain was sequenced within a study of blood T cells in healthy people across ages. Study conclusions and caveats: From one million sequenced T cells, diversity estimates were lower bounds. Comparison with aged donors showed that long-lived donors had more naive CD4+ cells and higher diversity.

For every donor, a draw yielded roughly 9.3 milliliters of peripheral blood. As for this clonotype: Antigen unknown.

Through a sample-barcoded 5' primer and a J-beta primer mix, a second PCR was run for 7 to 11 cycles. TCRdb called the 5' RACE reads again in MiXCR, with one record for every CDR3 protein. The table lists about 1,500,000 distinct CDR3 sequences, about 40% of them singletons. The CDR3 is 15 amino acids. Trimming pared 6 bases from V and 4 bases from J, leaving 16 bases between. The sequence derives from a woman aged 18-29 years in good health. The chain joins TRBV12-3 or TRBV12-4 to TRBJ2-1; the D gene is possibly TRBD2 (5 bases). The sequenced material came from blood. The CDR3 spells CASRRATRGYNEQFF. For the CDR3, the DNA is TGTGCCAGCAGGCGCGCCACACGGGGATACAATGAGCAGTTCTTC.